These 24 T cell receptor beta chains were all obtained from the same sample, sequenced in a study of glioma-infiltrating T cells after dendritic cell vaccination. Repertoires were generated with immunoSEQ multiplex PCR, while TCRdb's copy carries only in-frame clones and drops some. Among tens of thousands of clones listed, approximately 91% were seen once. The time point is: after dendritic cell vaccination, including at tumor progression/relapse. The sequenced sample was blood, obtained after dendritic cell vaccination. The receptors derive from a human donor with glioblastoma.

The gene calls are TRBV18 and TRBJ2-5; possible D gene TRBD1, 6 bases. V gave up 4 bases and J gave up 4 bases, with 10 bases separating them. The germline V gene has CDR1 KGHSH and CDR2 LQKENI. The CDR3 covers 13 residues. The CDR3 sequence is CASSRTGRETQYF. CDR3 nucleotide sequence: TGTGCCAGCTCACGTACAGGGAGAGAGACCCAGTACTTC.

This sequence joins TRBV14 and TRBJ1-2, with D maybe TRBD1 (6 bases). With 8 bases removed from V and 8 bases from J, the gap between germline ends came to 15 bases. The CDR3 contains 12 residues. Germline-derived CDR1 and CDR2 are SGHDN and FVKESK. CDR3 nucleotides: TGTGCCAGCTCCCCGCAGGGGAGCGGCTACACCTTC. It yields the protein CASSPQGSGYTF.

This rearrangement joins TRBV4-2 to TRBJ2-7; tentative D call: TRBD1 (6 bases). Per the germline V gene, CDR1 is LGHNA and CDR2 is YNFKEQ. The CDR3 has 14 amino acids. V was trimmed by 0 bases and J by 2 bases, leaving 8 bases between them. DNA of the CDR3: TGTGCCAGCAGCCAAGATCAGGGGCCCTACGAGCAGTACTTC. It specifies CASSQDQGPYEQYF.

The CDR3 spells CASSFAGGTTGELFF. Here the CDR3 DNA reads TGTGCCAGTAGTTTCGCGGGAGGGACTACCGGGGAGCTGTTTTTT. J is TRBJ2-2 and V is TRBV19; the match to TRBD2 covers 9 bases. This CDR3 spans 15 amino acids. Germline CDR1 reads LNHDA; CDR2 reads SQIVND (reference sequence). Losses at the gene ends were 5 bases for V and 5 bases for J; bases not matched to a gene: 6.

V usage is TRBV13 and J usage is TRBJ1-3, with a tentative D call TRBD1 (5 bases). CDR1 is PRHDT and CDR2 is FYEKMQ in the germline V gene (reference sequence). Trimming stripped 8 bases from V and 4 bases from J, with 18 bases between. This CDR3 has 15 amino acids. In nucleotides, the CDR3 is TGTGCCAGCCAGGTAGGGGTCCTCGGCGGAAACACCATATATTTT. It encodes CASQVGVLGGNTIYF.

The rearrangement links TRBV6-5 to TRBJ2-7; 7 positions match TRBD1. The germline V gene has CDR1 MNHEY and CDR2 SVGAGI. The CDR3 spans 13 residues. Unmatched junction bases numbered 4, after V lost 6 bases and J lost 2 bases. CDR3 residues: CASRTGLTYEQYF. The CDR3 DNA sequence: TGTGCCAGCAGGACAGGGCTTACCTACGAGCAGTACTTC.

The chain is built from TRBV6-5 and TRBJ2-2; 8 bases fit TRBD1. The J segment lost 1 base and the V segment lost 7 bases, leaving 2 bases of the junction unmatched. The germline CDR1 and CDR2 sequences are MNHEY and SVGAGI. CDR3 length: 14 amino acids. CDR3 sequence (DNA): TGTGCCAGCAAGGGACAGGTGAACACCGGGGAGCTGTTTTTT. It codes for CASKGQVNTGELFF.

The V and J genes are TRBV6-6 and TRBJ1-1; 8 positions agree with TRBD1. V shed 2 bases and J 10 bases; nucleotides not matched to a gene: 9. CDR1 is MNHNY, CDR2 SVGAGI, per germline (reference sequence). This CDR3 has 14 amino acids. The CDR3 DNA follows: TGTGCCAGCAGTTACACCCGGGACAGGCAATCAGCTTTCTTT. The encoded protein is CASSYTRDRQSAFF.

The rearrangement uses TRBV9 and TRBJ2-7; D gene unclear. V was trimmed by 4 bases and J by 3 bases, leaving 17 bases between them. This CDR3 has 15 residues. Germline CDR1 reads SGDLS; CDR2 reads YYNGEE. The chain's CDR3 is CASSPLHSEIYEQYF. DNA of the CDR3: TGTGCCAGCAGCCCACTACATTCGGAGATCTACGAGCAGTACTTC.

V is TRBV7-9 and J is TRBJ2-1, with 9 bases lining up with TRBD2. V lost 4 bases to trimming and J lost 4 bases; unmatched junction nucleotides: 8. Germline V gene data show CDR1 as SEHNR and CDR2 as FQNEAQ (reference sequence). The CDR3 extends over 16 amino acids. CDR3 nucleotide sequence: TGTGCCAGCAGCTCGTTAGCGGGAGAAGGGTACAATGAGCAGTTCTTC. Translated: CASSSLAGEGYNEQFF. The complete variable domain, with remaining parts taken from reference TRBV7-9 and TRBJ2-1, reads DTGVSQNPRHKITKRGQNVTFRCDPISEHNRLYWYRQTLGQGPEFLTYFQNEAQLEKSRLLSDRFSAERPKGSFSTLEIQRTEQGDSAMYLCASSSLAGEGYNEQFFGPGTRLTVL.

V is TRBV7-9 and J is TRBJ2-1; possible D gene TRBD2, 5 bases. Germline CDR1 reads SEHNR; CDR2 reads FQNEAQ (reference sequence). V lost 7 bases to trimming and J lost 2 bases, with 15 bases between them. There are 15 residues in the CDR3. This CDR3 reads CASNLLAGPYNEQFF. Here the CDR3 DNA reads TGTGCCAGCAACCTGCTTGCGGGCCCCTACAATGAGCAGTTCTTC.

V usage is TRBV6-5 and J usage is TRBJ1-5; 7 bases align to TRBD1. CDR1 MNHEY and CDR2 SVGAGI come from the germline V gene. This CDR3 has 14 residues. Losses at the gene ends were 5 bases for V and 7 bases for J; bases not matched to a gene: 8. In nucleotides, the CDR3 is TGTGCCAGCAGTCCTCAGGGGGAGAGGCAGCCCCAGCATTTT. Translating it yields CASSPQGERQPQHF.

J is TRBJ1-2 and V is TRBV7-9; unclear D gene. Germline CDR1 is SEHNR and CDR2 is FQNEAQ (reference sequence). This CDR3 comprises 14 residues. V was trimmed by 5 bases and J by 8 bases, leaving 18 bases between them. This CDR3 reads CASSPLNRWEGYTF. CDR3 bases: TGTGCCAGCAGCCCCCTGAACCGGTGGGAGGGCTACACCTTC.

The gene calls are TRBV13 and TRBJ2-5, with D tentatively TRBD2 (6 bases). The DNA end favors TRBJ2-7, so the J call may be wrong. CDR3 length: 15 residues. CDR1 is PRHDT and CDR2 is FYEKMQ in the germline V gene (reference sequence). This CDR3 reads CASSPRDFGSYEQYF. The CDR3 DNA reads TGTGCCAGCAGCCCCCGGGACTTCGGGTCCTACGAGCAGTACTTC.

This chain links TRBV6-1 with TRBJ2-3; D is perhaps TRBD2 (5 bases). CDR3 length: 15 residues. V was pared by 3 bases and J by 7 bases, with 17 bases between. Germline CDR1 MNHNS, CDR2 SASEGT. The CDR3 nucleotides are TGTGCCAGCAGTGAGCAGACTATCTTTGCGAATACGCAGTATTTT. It specifies CASSEQTIFANTQYF.

This clone has just one count. The chain carries TRBV4-1 and TRBJ1-5; D is unclear. V dropped 3 bases and J dropped 7 bases, with 10 bases sitting between them. CDR3 length equals 13 residues. Germline CDR1 and CDR2: MGHRA and YSYEKL. CDR3 in DNA: TGCGCCAGCAGCCAGGCTGTTACCCAGCCCCAGCATTTT. It encodes CASSQAVTQPQHF.

V is TRBV18 and J is TRBJ2-7; 7 nucleotides align to TRBD2. Germline loops: CDR1 KGHSH, CDR2 LQKENI. This CDR3 region has 16 residues. After removal of 8 bases from V and 4 bases from J, the junction contained 17 bases not matched to a gene. The CDR3 loop reads CASRTLAGTTGYEQYF. DNA of the CDR3: TGTGCCAGCCGCACACTTGCAGGGACTACGGGGTACGAGCAGTACTTC.

This rearrangement joins TRBV30 to TRBJ1-1; D is unclear. This CDR3 contains 11 residues. Trimming left V 3 bases short and J 1 base short, with 3 bases between. The germline CDR1 and CDR2 sequences are GTSNPN and SVGIG (reference sequence). As DNA, the CDR3 is TGTGCCTGGAGCCGGAACACTGAAGCTTTCTTT. Its protein product is CAWSRNTEAFF. The full variable domain, its missing parts supplied by reference TRBV30 and TRBJ1-1, is SQTIHQWPATLVQPVGSPLSLECTVEGTSNPNLYWYRQAAGRGLQLLFYSVGIGQISSEVPQNLSASRPQDRQFILSSKKLLLSDSGFYLCAWSRNTEAFFGQGTRLTVV.

CDR3 coding DNA: TGTGCCAGTAGTATGGCGACAGCGTTGAGAAGCACTGAGCAGTTCTTC. Translated: CASSMATALRSTEQFF. The gene calls are TRBV19 and TRBJ2-1; tentatively, D is TRBD1 (5 bases). From germline, CDR1 is LNHDA and CDR2 SQIVND (reference sequence). The CDR3 runs 16 residues. V dropped 3 bases and J dropped 9 bases, with 21 bases sitting between them.

The V gene is TRBV11-2, the J gene TRBJ2-1, with D possibly TRBD2 on 5 matching bases. Trimming removed 4 bases from V and 9 bases from J, with 13 bases in between. CDR1 is SGHAT, CDR2 FQNNGV, per germline. CDR3 length equals 13 residues. CDR3 coding DNA: TGTGCCAGCAGCTACGGGCGGGTTGGTGAGCAGTTCTTC. It yields the protein CASSYGRVGEQFF.

The J gene is TRBJ2-7, the V gene TRBV28, with a possible D match to TRBD1 (5 bases). This CDR3 contains 13 residues. Germline assignment: CDR1 MDHEN and CDR2 SYDVKM. With 6 bases removed from V and 5 bases from J, the gap between germline ends came to 14 bases. CDR3 DNA: TGTGCCAGCAGATTGCCAGGGAAAGACGAGCAGTACTTC. Translation gives CASRLPGKDEQYF.

This sequence joins TRBV6-5 and TRBJ1-3; no definite D call. CDR3 length equals 14 residues. Germline V gene lookup returns CDR1 MNHEY and CDR2 SVGAGI. V lost 7 bases and J 1 base, leaving 11 bases between the germline ends. The CDR3 DNA sequence: TGTGCCAGCAATTCCCCGGAGTCTGGAAACACCATATATTTT. Translating gives CASNSPESGNTIYF.

This chain uses TRBV9 with TRBJ2-3, with 8 bases identical to TRBD2. This CDR3 has 16 residues. The V gene end was trimmed by 4 bases and the J gene end by 2 bases; junction bases not matched to a gene: 9. Per the germline V gene, CDR1 is SGDLS and CDR2 is YYNGEE. CDR3 nucleotides: TGTGCCAGCAGCAACAACCCGGGACTAGACACAGATACGCAGTATTTT. The encoded protein is CASSNNPGLDTDTQYF.

The chain carries TRBV28 and TRBJ2-2; D remains unclear. Looked up from germline, CDR1 is MDHEN and CDR2 is SYDVKM. This CDR3 is built from 15 residues. Between the trimmed V and J ends, which lost 3 bases and 6 bases, there was a span of 14 bases. The CDR3 nucleotides are TGTGCCAGCAGTTTTCCCCCCCAGTTGGCCGGGGAGCTGTTTTTT. Translating gives CASSFPPQLAGELFF.